These 3 T cell receptor beta chains share one sample of origin, sequenced in a study of T cells in Graves' hyperthyroidism and ophthalmopathy. Amplification yielded TCR beta CDR3 regions, with RNA transcripts as the source. Initially, a first-round RT-PCR of the TCR CDR3 employed the HTBI primer set. TCRdb called the multiplex PCR reads again in MiXCR, with one record for every CDR3 protein. The table has approximately 510,000 distinct CDR3 sequences, roughly 20% seen once. The sample comprised blood. The source of these receptors is a man between 18 and 35 years old with Graves' hyperthyroidism.

This clonotype was observed many times. The rearrangement links TRBV28 to TRBJ2-7; perhaps D is TRBD1 or TRBD2 (5 bases each). Trimming stripped 3 bases from V and 0 bases from J, with 9 bases between. Germline assignment: CDR1 MDHEN and CDR2 SYDVKM. The CDR3 covers 14 residues. The CDR3 here is CASSFAGSSYEQYF. For the CDR3, the DNA is TGTGCCAGCAGTTTTGCAGGGAGCTCCTACGAGCAGTACTTC.

The V call is TRBV5-5, the J call TRBJ1-1, with unresolved D. CDR3 length: 13 residues. Germline CDR1 reads SGHKS; CDR2 reads YYEKEE (reference sequence). V was shortened by 3 bases and J by 5 bases, with 11 bases between the two germline ends. This chain's CDR3 is CASSWDYWTEAFF. CDR3 nucleotide sequence: TGTGCCAGCAGCTGGGATTACTGGACTGAAGCTTTCTTT. Variable domain in full (rest from reference TRBV5-5 and TRBJ1-1): DAGVTQSPTHLIKTRGQQVTLRCSPISGHKSVSWYQQVLGQGPQFIFQYYEKEERGRGNFPDRFSARQFPNYSSELNVNALLLGDSALYLCASSWDYWTEAFFGQGTRLTVV.

This clonotype was recorded many times. This chain links TRBV7-6 with TRBJ1-2; D remains unclear. Germline values: CDR1 SGHVS, CDR2 FNYEAQ. Deletions cut 5 bases from V and 4 bases from J, with 14 bases between. This CDR3 has 14 amino acids. DNA of the CDR3: TGTGCCAGCAGCCCCTGGGGAGAGGGCTATGGCTACACCTTC. This codes for CASSPWGEGYGYTF.